The 17 T cell receptor beta chains presented below share a single source sample, sequenced in a study of tumor-infiltrating lymphocytes in oesophageal squamous cell carcinoma. From the PCR reads, TCRdb called clonotypes with MiXCR, one entry per CDR3 protein. Of around 6,200 distinct CDR3 sequences listed, 13% to 15% are singletons. Input material: esophageal tumor tissue. Receptors were obtained from a male donor with esophageal squamous cell carcinoma.

The CDR3: CSALPRLTQETQYF. In DNA, the CDR3 is TGCAGTGCCCTCCCTCGACTCACTCAAGAGACCCAGTACTTC. This chain joins TRBV20-1 and TRBJ2-4, with unresolved D. The DNA matches TRBJ2-5 better at its end, which makes the J call doubtful. The length of the CDR3 is 14 residues. Per the germline V gene, CDR1 is DFQATT and CDR2 is SNEGSKA (reference sequence).

By share, this clonotype counts as medium-sized (0.01 to 0.1%). This chain links TRBV6-1 with TRBJ2-7; D possibly corresponds to TRBD2 (5 bases). Germline V gene lookup returns CDR1 MNHNS and CDR2 SASEGT. The CDR3 consists of 12 residues. With 6 bases removed from V and 3 bases from J, the gap between germline ends came to 9 bases. CDR3: CASSREGYEQYF. CDR3 in DNA: TGTGCCAGCAGCCGTGAGGGCTACGAGCAGTACTTC.

The gene calls are TRBV2 and TRBJ2-3; D perhaps matches TRBD2 (5 bases). V gave up 3 bases and J gave up 14 bases, with 30 bases separating them. There are 17 residues in the CDR3. CDR1 SNHLY and CDR2 FYNNEI come from the germline V gene. The CDR3 DNA reads as TGTGCCAGCAGTGACGACGGGAAGGAGAGGAACACCGGGGAGCTGTATTTT. Its protein product is CASSDDGKERNTGELYF. Variable domain in full (rest from reference TRBV2 and TRBJ2-3): EPEVTQTPSHQVTQMGQEVILRCVPISNHLYFYWYRQILGQKVEFLVSFYNNEISEKSEIFDDQFSVERPDGSNFTLKIRSTKLEDSAMYFCASSDDGKERNTGELYFGPGTRLTVL.

By sample fraction, this clonotype is large. V is TRBV7-2 and J is TRBJ2-1, with D possibly being TRBD2 (6 bases). Germline V CDR1 and CDR2: SGHTA, FQGNSA. The CDR3 is made up of 16 amino acids. Trimming took off 1 base at V and 4 bases at J, with 14 bases between the two ends. DNA for the CDR3: TGTGCCAGCAGCTTAGACGGAGCTAGCGTGTACAATGAGCAGTTCTTC. Translating gives CASSLDGASVYNEQFF.

In this sample, this clonotype turned up many times. The chain has TRBV27 and TRBJ1-5; possible D gene TRBD1, 5 bases. The CDR3 is 13 amino acids. In germline, CDR1 is MNHEY, CDR2 SMNVEV (reference sequence). The V and J ends lost 8 bases and 3 bases respectively, with 11 bases between them. CDR3 protein: CASSGRLNQPQHF. Written as DNA, the CDR3 is TGTGCCAGCTCGGGACGGCTCAATCAGCCCCAGCATTTT.

Regarding this clonotype: A much larger clonotype is one base distant, so this may be a read error. The rearrangement joins TRBV2 to TRBJ2-7, with D possibly being TRBD1 or TRBD2 (5 bases each). The DNA end is a closer match to TRBJ2-1, so the J assignment may be wrong. CDR1 and CDR2 from the germline V gene are SNHLY and FYNNEI. The CDR3 is 14 residues long. The CDR3: CASSADSLGETQFF. For the CDR3, the DNA is TGTGCCAGCAGTGCGGATTCCCTGGGGGAGACCCAGTTCTTC.

This clonotype is categorized as medium-sized (0.01 to 0.1%). The gene calls are TRBV3-1 and TRBJ2-1; tentatively, D is TRBD2 (5 bases). Looked up from germline, CDR1 is LGHDT and CDR2 is YNNKEL (reference sequence). V was shortened by 2 bases and J by 6 bases, with 14 bases between the two germline ends. CDR3 length: 15 amino acids. The CDR3 DNA reads TGTGCCAGCAGCCAACTAGCTTCTCTAGTCAATGAGCAGTTCTTC. This gives the protein CASSQLASLVNEQFF.

At least ten counts were recorded for this clonotype. The chain carries TRBV6-1 and TRBJ1-1; 8 bases align to TRBD1. The germline gives CDR1 MNHNS, CDR2 SASEGT. V trimming: 7 bases; J trimming: 6 bases; junction bases outside the gene matches: 7. This CDR3 contains 13 residues. CDR3 sequence (DNA): TGTGCCAGCACCCGGACAGGGAGACCTGAAGCTTTCTTT. Translated: CASTRTGRPEAFF.

This clonotype is labeled as medium-sized. This chain links TRBV7-9 with TRBJ1-2; D is unclear. CDR1 is SEHNR, CDR2 FQNEAQ, per germline (reference sequence). The CDR3 totals 13 residues. V lost 0 bases and J 8 bases, leaving 10 bases between the germline ends. CDR3 sequence (DNA): TGTGCCAGCAGCTTAGCAGGGTTTGAAGGCTACACCTTC. Its protein product is CASSLAGFEGYTF.

This clonotype occurred many times. The V call is TRBV10-2, the J call TRBJ1-1; unclear D gene. Germline V gene lookup returns CDR1 WSHSY and CDR2 SAAADI. The CDR3 covers 12 residues. The germline V and J ends were trimmed by 5 bases and 1 base, with 5 bases remaining between them. CDR3 amino acids: CASSPTNTEAFF. The DNA of the CDR3 is TGCGCCAGCAGTCCGACGAACACTGAAGCTTTCTTT.

This clonotype is medium-sized. The chain links TRBV12-3 or TRBV12-4 to TRBJ2-1; the D gene is possibly TRBD1 (7 bases). V was clipped by 6 bases and J by 3 bases, with 12 bases between them. This CDR3 spans 14 amino acids. The CDR3, as DNA: TGTGCCAGCAGGCGGGACAGAAACTACAATGAGCAGTTCTTC. Its protein is CASRRDRNYNEQFF.

This clonotype occurred many times. The CDR3 nucleotides read TGTGCCAGCTCACCACCATCGGCTCCCTATGGCTACACCTTC. Its translation: CASSPPSAPYGYTF. J is TRBJ1-2 and V is TRBV18; D unresolved. The CDR3 contains 14 residues. Germline V gene lookup returns CDR1 KGHSH and CDR2 LQKENI. V was clipped by 0 bases and J by 4 bases, with 9 bases between them.

In its sample, this clonotype is medium-sized. The chain recombines TRBV6-1 with TRBJ2-6, with 11 bases matching TRBD1. Germline CDR1 is MNHNS and CDR2 is SASEGT. The CDR3 has 17 residues. V was pared by 6 bases and J by 0 bases, with 4 bases of the junction left unmatched. The CDR3 sequence is CASSLGTGGSGANVLTF. The CDR3 DNA follows: TGTGCCAGCAGCCTAGGGACAGGGGGCTCTGGGGCCAACGTCCTGACTTTC.

For this clonotype: A clone one base away is much larger, so this may be a read error. The chain uses TRBV5-5 and TRBJ2-3; a possible D gene is TRBD1 (6 bases). The CDR3 covers 15 residues. Between the trimmed V and J ends, which lost 4 bases and 12 bases, there was a span of 24 bases. CDR1 SGHKS and CDR2 YYEKEE come from the germline V gene (reference sequence). The CDR3 here is CASSPHTGIEQPQYF. The CDR3 coding sequence is TGTGCCAGCAGCCCCCACACAGGGATCGAGCAGCCCCAGTATTTT. The variable domain in full, with the rest retrieved from reference TRBV5-5 and TRBJ2-3, is DAGVTQSPTHLIKTRGQQVTLRCSPISGHKSVSWYQQVLGQGPQFIFQYYEKEERGRGNFPDRFSARQFPNYSSELNVNALLLGDSALYLCASSPHTGIEQPQYFGPGTRLTVL.

By its share, this clonotype is large. This chain links TRBV7-2 with TRBJ2-3; 9 bases align to TRBD2. This CDR3 contains 18 residues. Germline lookup yields CDR1 SGHTA and CDR2 FQGNSA. V shed 5 bases, J shed 0 bases, and the junction held 12 bases outside the gene matches. The CDR3 reads CASSRRGGGYSSTDTQYF. The DNA for the CDR3 is TGTGCCAGCAGCCGTCGCGGGGGGGGCTATTCTAGCACAGATACGCAGTATTTT.

This clonotype was detected many times. V is TRBV7-9 and J is TRBJ2-2; tentatively, D is TRBD2 (5 bases). V was cut by 5 bases and J by 4 bases, with 11 bases left in between. The CDR3 runs to 14 residues. Germline loops: CDR1 SEHNR, CDR2 FQNEAQ (reference sequence). The DNA for the CDR3 is TGTGCCAGCAGCGGCCGACTACTCACCGGGGAGCTGTTTTTT. As protein: CASSGRLLTGELFF.

Comment on this clonotype: This likely comes from a read error, as the CDR3 has no conserved phenylalanine or tryptophan at its end. The DNA is omitted, as the CDR3 cannot be located on it reliably, and the CDR3 follows TCRdb's listing. V gene TRBV27 combines with J gene TRBJ2-7; the table assigns TRBD1, which was not confirmed against the DNA. Per the germline V gene, CDR1 is MNHEY and CDR2 is SMNVEV (reference sequence). The CDR3 length is 19 residues, termini included. The chain's CDR3 is CASSLSGDYRANYGYTFGS.